The clone carrying this T cell receptor (beta chain) was recorded a few times. Its specificity is not known. The germline V and J ends were trimmed by 2 bases and 7 bases, with 12 bases remaining between them. This CDR3 is 13 amino acids long. CDR1 and CDR2 from the germline V gene are KGHSH and LQKENI. As the method for making TCR beta libraries, quantitative 5'-RACE with molecular barcodes was used. TCRdb itself ran the 5' RACE reads through MiXCR, one entry per CDR3 protein. Of about 160,000 distinct CDR3 sequences in the sample, around 18% are singletons; the top ten hold under 9%. The sample belongs to a study of CD8 T cells in ankylosing spondylitis. General study points: A TCR beta motif of several highly homologous variants seemed to mark ankylosing spondylitis blood. Clones linked to disease, bearing a CD8+ phenotype, were relatively rare in peripheral blood.

The clonotype was recovered from a male donor with ankylosing spondylitis or in good health (not recorded which). The specimen sequenced was blood, either unsorted or a sorted T cell fraction (not recorded which). The gene calls are TRBV18 and TRBJ2-7, with D possibly called TRBD1 or TRBD2 (5 bases each). CDR3 sequence (DNA): TGTGCCAGCTCACCAGGGACGGGTATGGAGCAGTACTTC. It yields the protein CASSPGTGMEQYF. Complete variable domain (other parts from reference TRBV18 and TRBJ2-7): NAGVMQNPRHLVRRRGQEARLRCSPMKGHSHVYWYRQLPEEGLKFMVYLQKENIIDESGMPKERFSAEFPKEGPSILRIQQVVRGDSAAYFCASSPGTGMEQYFGPGTRLTVT.